This entry is about one T cell receptor (beta chain). The antigen remains unidentified. Method: immunoSEQ multiplex PCR; TCRdb's copy keeps in-frame clones and lacks some. The sample records 730,000 or so clones, 72% being singletons. Donors comprised healthy HIV-negative adults lacking recent acute infections or vaccinations. Germline CDR1 and CDR2: MDHEN and SYDVKM. This CDR3 spans 12 amino acids. V shed 6 bases and J shed 6 bases, with 9 bases lying between them. This sample was included in a study of shared clonotypes between healthy human individuals. General study findings and limits: Unshared clonotypes carried lower generation probabilities than those common to all four donors. Of the naive CD4 clonotypes, about 5.4% were shared across several donors.

The chain is built from TRBV28 and TRBJ2-1, with TRBD2 as a possible D gene (6 bases). This clonotype was sampled from a woman younger than 45 in good health. Specimen: memory CD4+ T cells sorted from blood. Noted subset: CD45RA-negative fraction. The CDR3 loop reads CASRGRPNEQFF. The CDR3 DNA follows: TGTGCCAGCAGGGGGAGGCCCAATGAGCAGTTCTTC.